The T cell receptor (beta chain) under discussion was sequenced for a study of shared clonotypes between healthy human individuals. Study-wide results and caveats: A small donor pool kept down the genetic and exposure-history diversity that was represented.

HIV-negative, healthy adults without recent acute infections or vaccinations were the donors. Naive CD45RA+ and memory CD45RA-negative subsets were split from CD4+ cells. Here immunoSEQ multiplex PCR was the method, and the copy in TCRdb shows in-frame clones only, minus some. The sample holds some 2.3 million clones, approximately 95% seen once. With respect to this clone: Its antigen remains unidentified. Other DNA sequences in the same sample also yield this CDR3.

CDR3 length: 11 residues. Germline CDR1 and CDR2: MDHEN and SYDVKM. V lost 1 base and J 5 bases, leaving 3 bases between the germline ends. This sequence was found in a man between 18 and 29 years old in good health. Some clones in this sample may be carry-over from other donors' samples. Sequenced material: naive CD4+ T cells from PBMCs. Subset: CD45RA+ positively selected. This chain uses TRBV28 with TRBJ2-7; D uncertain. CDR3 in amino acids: CASSLYHEQYF. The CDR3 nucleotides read TGTGCCAGCAGTTTATATCACGAGCAGTACTTC.